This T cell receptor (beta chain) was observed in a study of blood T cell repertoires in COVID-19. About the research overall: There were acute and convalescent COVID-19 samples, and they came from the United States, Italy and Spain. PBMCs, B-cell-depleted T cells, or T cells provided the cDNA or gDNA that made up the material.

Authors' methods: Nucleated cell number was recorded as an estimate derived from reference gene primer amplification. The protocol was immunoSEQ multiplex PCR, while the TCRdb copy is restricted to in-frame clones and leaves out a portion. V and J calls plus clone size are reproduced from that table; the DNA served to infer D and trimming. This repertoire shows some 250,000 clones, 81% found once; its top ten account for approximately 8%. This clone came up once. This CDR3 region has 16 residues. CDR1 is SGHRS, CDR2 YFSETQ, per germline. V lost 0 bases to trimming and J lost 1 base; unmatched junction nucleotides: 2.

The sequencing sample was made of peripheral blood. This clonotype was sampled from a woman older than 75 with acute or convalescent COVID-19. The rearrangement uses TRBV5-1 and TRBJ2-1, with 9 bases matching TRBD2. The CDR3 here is CASSLDSGGSYNEQFF. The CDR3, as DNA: TGCGCCAGCAGCTTGGACAGCGGGGGGTCCTACAATGAGCAGTTCTTC.